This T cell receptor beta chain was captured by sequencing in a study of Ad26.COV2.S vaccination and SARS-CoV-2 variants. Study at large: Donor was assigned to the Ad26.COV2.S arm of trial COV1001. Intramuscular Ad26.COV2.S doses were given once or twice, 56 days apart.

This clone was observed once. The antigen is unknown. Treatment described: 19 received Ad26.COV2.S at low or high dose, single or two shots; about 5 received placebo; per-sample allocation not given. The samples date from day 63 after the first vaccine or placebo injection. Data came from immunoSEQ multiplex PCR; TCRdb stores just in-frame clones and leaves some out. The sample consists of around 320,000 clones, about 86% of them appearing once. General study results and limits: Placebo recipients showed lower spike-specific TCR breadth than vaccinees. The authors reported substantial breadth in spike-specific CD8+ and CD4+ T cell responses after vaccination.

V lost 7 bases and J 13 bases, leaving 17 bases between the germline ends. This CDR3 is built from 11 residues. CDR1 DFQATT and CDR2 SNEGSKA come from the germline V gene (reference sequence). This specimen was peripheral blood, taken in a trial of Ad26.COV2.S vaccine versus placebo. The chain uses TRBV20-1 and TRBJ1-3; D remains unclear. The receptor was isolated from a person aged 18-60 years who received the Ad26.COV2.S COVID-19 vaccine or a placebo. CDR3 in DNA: TGCAGTGTCCCAGCGAAGGGAACAATATATTTT. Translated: CSVPAKGTIYF.